The TCR beta chain described here comes from a study of Ad26.COV2.S vaccination and SARS-CoV-2 variants. At the level of the study: Once, or twice with 56 days between doses, Ad26.COV2.S was given intramuscularly. Study findings and constraints: Comparable non-spike TCR breadth was observed in vaccine and placebo recipients. People given the vaccine had a wider spike-specific TCR breadth than placebo recipients did.

Treatment denoted: 19 received Ad26.COV2.S at low or high dose, single or two shots; 5 received placebo; per-sample allocation not given. After the first vaccine or placebo injection, samples were drawn on day 63. Immunization relied on an Ad26 vector, which expressed Wuhan-strain SARS-CoV-2 spike. The protocol was immunoSEQ multiplex PCR, while the TCRdb copy is restricted to in-frame clones and leaves out a portion. The sample records roughly 270,000 clones, approximately 87% being singletons. In this sample, this clone turned up a few times. Its antigen is unidentified. This specimen was peripheral blood, taken in a trial of Ad26.COV2.S vaccine versus placebo. The receptor comes from a person aged 18-60 years who received the Ad26.COV2.S COVID-19 vaccine or a placebo.

Here the CDR3 DNA reads TGCGCCAGCAGTGAGTCTGGCACAGGGGCCGGCTACACCTTC. Its translation is CASSESGTGAGYTF. The V gene is TRBV10-1, the J gene TRBJ1-2; 7 nucleotides align to TRBD1. The V gene end was trimmed by 0 bases and the J gene end by 8 bases; junction bases not matched to a gene: 6. CDR1 and CDR2 from the germline V gene are WNHNN and SYGVQD (reference sequence). CDR3 length: 14 amino acids.